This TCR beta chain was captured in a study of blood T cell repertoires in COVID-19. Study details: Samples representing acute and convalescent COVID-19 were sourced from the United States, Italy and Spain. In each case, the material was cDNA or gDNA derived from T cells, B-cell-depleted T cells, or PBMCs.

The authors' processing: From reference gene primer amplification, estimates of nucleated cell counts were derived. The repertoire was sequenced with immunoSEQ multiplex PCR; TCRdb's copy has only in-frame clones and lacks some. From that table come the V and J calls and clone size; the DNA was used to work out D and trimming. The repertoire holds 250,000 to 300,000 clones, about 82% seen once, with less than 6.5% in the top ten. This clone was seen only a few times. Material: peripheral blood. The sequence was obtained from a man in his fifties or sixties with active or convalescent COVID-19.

CDR3 DNA: TGTGCCAGCAGCCAAATCTCTTTGGCGGAGCCCTACAATGAGCAGTTCTTC. Its translation: CASSQISLAEPYNEQFF. The V gene is TRBV4-2, the J gene TRBJ2-1; no clear D. The length of the CDR3 is 17 residues. CDR1 and CDR2 from the germline V gene are LGHNA and YNFKEQ. Deletions cut 2 bases from V and 2 bases from J, with 16 bases between.